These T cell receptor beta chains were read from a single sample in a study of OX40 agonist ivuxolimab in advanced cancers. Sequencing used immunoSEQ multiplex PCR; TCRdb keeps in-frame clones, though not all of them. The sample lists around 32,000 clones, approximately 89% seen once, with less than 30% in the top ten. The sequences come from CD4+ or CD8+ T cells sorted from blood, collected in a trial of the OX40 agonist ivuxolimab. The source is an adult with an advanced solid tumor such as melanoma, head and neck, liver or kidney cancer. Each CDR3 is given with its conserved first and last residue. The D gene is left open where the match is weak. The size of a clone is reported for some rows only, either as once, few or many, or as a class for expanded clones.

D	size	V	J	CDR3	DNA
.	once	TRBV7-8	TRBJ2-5	CASSLVLQETQYF	TGTGCCAGCAGCTTAGTACTCCAAGAGACCCAGTACTTC
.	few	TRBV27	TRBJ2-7	CASGPKDEQYF	TGTGCCAGCGGCCCGAAGGACGAGCAGTACTTC
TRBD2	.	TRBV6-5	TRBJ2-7	CASSYGLERYEQYF	TGTGCCAGCAGTTACGGACTAGAACGCTACGAGCAGTACTTC
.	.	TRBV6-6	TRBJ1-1	CASSPWGPSEAFF	TGTGCCAGCAGTCCCTGGGGCCCCTCTGAAGCTTTCTTT
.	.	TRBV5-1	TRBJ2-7	CASSLTQEQYF	TGCGCCAGCAGCTTGACCCAGGAGCAGTACTTC
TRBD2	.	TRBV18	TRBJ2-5	CASSPLRDYLGETQYF	TGTGCCAGCTCACCACTGCGGGACTACCTCGGGGAGACCCAGTACTTC
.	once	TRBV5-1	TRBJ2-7	CASSLAQSSYEQYF	TGCGCCAGCAGCTTGGCCCAATCCTCCTACGAGCAGTACTTC
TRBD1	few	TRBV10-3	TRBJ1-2	CAISASGTGGDGYTF	TGTGCCATCAGTGCCTCCGGGACAGGGGGCGATGGCTACACCTTC
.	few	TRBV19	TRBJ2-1	CASSINGPEDNEQFF	TGTGCCAGTAGTATAAACGGACCGGAGGACAATGAGCAGTTCTTC
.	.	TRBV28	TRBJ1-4	CASSLGPSGEKLFF	TGTGCCAGCAGTTTAGGCCCATCGGGTGAAAAACTGTTTTTT
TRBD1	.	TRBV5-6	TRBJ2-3	CASSLSQGESTDTQYF	TGTGCCAGCAGCCTGAGCCAGGGGGAGAGCACAGATACGCAGTATTTT
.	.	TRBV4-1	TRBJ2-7	CASSQALDLYEQYF	TGCGCCAGCAGCCAAGCTCTAGACCTCTACGAGCAGTACTTC
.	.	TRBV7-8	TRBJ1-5	CASSLGTAYQPQHF	TGTGCCAGCAGCTTAGGGACAGCTTATCAGCCCCAGCATTTT
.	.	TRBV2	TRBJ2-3	CASSKTGASVTDTQYF	TGTGCCAGCAGTAAAACCGGGGCATCGGTCACAGATACGCAGTATTTT
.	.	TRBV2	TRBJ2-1	CASDLAPIDNEQFF	TGTGCCAGCGATCTAGCGCCTATTGACAATGAGCAGTTCTTC
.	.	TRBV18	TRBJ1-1	CASSPPGPTEAFF	TGTGCCAGCTCACCACCGGGGCCCACTGAAGCTTTCTTT
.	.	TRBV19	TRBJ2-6	CASSVEGGLANVLTF	TGTGCCAGTAGTGTGGAGGGGGGTTTAGCCAACGTCCTGACTTTC
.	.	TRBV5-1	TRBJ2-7	CASSSDSGGLDEQYF	TGCGCCAGCAGCTCCGACAGCGGAGGGCTAGACGAGCAGTACTTC
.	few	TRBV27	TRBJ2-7	CASSLEPGLMYEQYF	TGTGCCAGCAGTTTGGAGCCGGGACTGATGTACGAGCAGTACTTC
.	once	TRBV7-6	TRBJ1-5	CASSLWANSNQPQHF	TGTGCCAGCAGCTTATGGGCTAATAGCAATCAGCCCCAGCATTTT
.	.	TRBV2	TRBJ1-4	CASSEEGGSEKLFF	TGTGCCAGCAGTGAAGAGGGTGGGAGTGAAAAACTGTTTTTT
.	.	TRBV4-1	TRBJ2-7	CASSQLSGPGTYEQYF	TGCGCCAGCAGCCAACTTTCCGGACCAGGGACCTACGAGCAGTACTTC
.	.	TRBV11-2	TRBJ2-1	CASSLGGDNEQFF	TGTGCCAGCAGCTTAGGGGGGGACAATGAGCAGTTCTTC
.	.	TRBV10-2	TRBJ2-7	CASTPSLDPYEQYF	TGCGCCAGCACTCCTAGCCTGGATCCCTACGAGCAGTACTTC
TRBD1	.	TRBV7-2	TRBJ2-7	CASSLEGTGYEQYF	TGTGCCAGCAGCTTAGAAGGGACAGGGTACGAGCAGTACTTC
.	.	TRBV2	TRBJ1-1	CASMFWNTEAFF	TGTGCCAGCATGTTCTGGAACACTGAAGCTTTCTTT
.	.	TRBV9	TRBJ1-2	CASSAGGVGNGYTF	TGTGCCAGCAGCGCCGGCGGGGTGGGGAATGGCTACACCTTC
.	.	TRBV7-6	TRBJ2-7	CASSGGALEEQYF	TGTGCCAGCAGCGGGGGGGCCCTTGAGGAGCAGTACTTC
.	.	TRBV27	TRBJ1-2	CATQGYYGYTF	TGTGCCACACAGGGCTACTATGGCTACACCTTC
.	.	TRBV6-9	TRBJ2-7	CASSYGAYSYEQYF	TGTGCCAGCAGTTACGGGGCATACTCCTACGAGCAGTACTTC
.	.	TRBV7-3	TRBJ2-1	CASSLLDRNNEQFF	TGTGCCAGCAGCTTACTAGATCGGAACAATGAGCAGTTCTTC
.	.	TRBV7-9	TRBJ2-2	CASNPSGHIANTGELFF	TGTGCCAGCAACCCTAGTGGACACATCGCGAACACCGGGGAGCTGTTTTTT
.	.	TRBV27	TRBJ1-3	CASSPEPSGNTIYF	TGTGCCAGCAGTCCGGAACCGAGTGGAAACACCATATATTTT
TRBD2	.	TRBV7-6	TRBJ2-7	CASSLDRTSGYEQYF	TGTGCCAGCAGCTTAGATAGGACTAGCGGCTACGAGCAGTACTTC
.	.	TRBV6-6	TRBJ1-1	CASSYGDIAFF	TGTGCCAGCAGTTATGGGGATATAGCTTTCTTT
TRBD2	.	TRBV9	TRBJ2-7	CASSVGEGTYEQYF	TGTGCCAGCAGCGTAGGGGAGGGGACCTACGAGCAGTACTTC
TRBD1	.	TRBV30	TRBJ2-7	CALRGPSSYEQYF	TGTGCCCTCAGGGGGCCCAGCTCCTACGAGCAGTACTTC
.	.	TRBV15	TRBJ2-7	CATSRAGFSSEQYF	TGTGCCACCAGCAGAGCGGGTTTCTCGTCCGAGCAGTACTTC
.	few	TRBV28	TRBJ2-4	CASSSPLRKAQGRAKNIQYF	TGTGCCAGCAGTTCACCACTCCGGAAGGCCCAAGGGAGAGCCAAAAACATTCAGTACTTC
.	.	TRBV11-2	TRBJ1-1	CASSLGYGTEAFF	TGTGCCAGCAGCTTAGGATACGGGACGGAAGCTTTCTTT
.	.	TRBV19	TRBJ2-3	CATKVGGSDTQYF	TGTGCCACGAAGGTAGGGGGTTCCGATACGCAGTATTTT
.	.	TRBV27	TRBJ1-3	CASSPHDSSGNTIYF	TGTGCCAGCAGTCCACACGACAGCTCTGGAAACACCATATATTTT
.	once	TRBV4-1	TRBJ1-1	CASSPTGNTEAFF	TGCGCCAGCAGCCCAACAGGGAACACTGAAGCTTTCTTT
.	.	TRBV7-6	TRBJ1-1	CASSSGGEAFF	TGTGCCAGCAGCTCCGGGGGGGAAGCTTTCTTT
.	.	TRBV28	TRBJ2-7	CASSTIVPGQGQASGSYEQYF	TGTGCCAGCAGTACGATAGTCCCGGGACAGGGTCAGGCTAGCGGGAGCTACGAGCAGTACTTC
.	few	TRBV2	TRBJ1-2	CASSASGYGYTF	TGTGCCAGCAGTGCTTCGGGGTATGGCTACACCTTC
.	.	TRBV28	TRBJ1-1	CASSRVGTEAFF	TGTGCCAGCAGTAGGGTGGGGACTGAAGCTTTCTTT
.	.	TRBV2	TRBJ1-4	CASSEVPEGTNEKLFF	TGTGCCAGCAGTGAAGTCCCAGAGGGGACAAATGAAAAACTGTTTTTT
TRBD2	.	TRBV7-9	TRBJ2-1	CASSLGLASYNEQFF	TGTGCCAGCAGCTTAGGACTAGCGAGCTACAATGAGCAGTTCTTC